This section outlines one T cell receptor beta chain sequence together with its context. Its target antigen remains unknown. There are no base qualities to consult, and no much larger clone falls within one base. Libraries were made using 5' RACE. The run used an Illumina HiSeq 2000. Template switching introduced a universal primer binding site; the final cDNA contained a unique molecular identifier, enabling accurate counting of TCR cDNA molecules. Specific primers in the conserved constant-segment region were used to synthesize first-strand cDNA for TCR alpha and beta chains. To control for contamination, every cDNA library was double barcoded, receiving both a SMART-Mk sample barcode and Illumina barcodes. TruSeq adapter sequences, together with Illumina sample barcodes, were added in two successive PCR steps. TCR alpha and beta cDNA libraries were sequenced on the Illumina HiSeq platform with custom primers. As for the authors' bioinformatics: MiGEC processed the raw reads to extract unique molecular identifiers, while MiXCR was used to determine the CDR3 positions. Recombination models were inferred per individual with the repgenHMM and IGoR tools using an EM algorithm. The analysis of shared clonotypes was done with the tcR package in R, with sharing normalized by the product of cloneset sizes. To study raw recombination without the effects of thymic and clonal selection, out-of-frame nonproductive sequences were analyzed. The public sequencing data were trimmed at Q25 with fastp and processed into clonotypes with MiXCR by TCRdb, which kept only in-frame beta chains. Under each unique CDR3 protein, matching rows form one entry showing the most common genes and DNA. The V and J calls shown here were made by TCRdb, not taken from the authors' results. The sample includes about 210,000 distinct CDR3 sequences, with roughly a tenth observed a single time. The leading ten clones occupy 4% to 6% of the sample.

Every donor in the study was a healthy Caucasian. Miltenyi CD45RO+ enrichment and human naive T-cell isolation kits were used to isolate memory (CD45RO+) and naive T cells from PBMC. There are 16 amino acids in the CDR3, from cysteine to phenylalanine inclusive. The only DNA kept is the CDR3, 48 bases in frame from the first base. V loses 0 bases of germline sequence and J loses 0 bases, and the interval between the two ends is 12 bases. Via the germline V gene (reference sequence), CDR1 is DFQATT and CDR2 SNEGSKA. These data come from a study of identical twins (dated by TCRdb to about 2016). Context from the whole study: TCR alpha and beta repertoires from monozygotic twins, unrelated adults of various ages and cord blood were deep-sequenced to test whether fetal clonotypes persist. Replicate twin experiments were performed at different times using different library preparation protocols to rule out contamination. Paper-wide results and their limitations: In monozygotic twins, out-of-frame TCR alpha sharing was systematically underestimated by recombination models, although the models agreed with sharing between unrelated individuals. Zero-insertion analyses could be partly confounded by invariant T cells such as MAIT and iNKT, though diverse VJ usage argued against such confounding for most clonotypes. Because the same donors could not be followed over many years, conclusions were based on cross-sectional statistical analysis. Abundant cord blood beta clonotypes carried fewer insertions; young adult naive repertoires showed a weaker similar trend, while memory repertoires showed none. Compared with coincidental sharing between unrelated individuals, an excess of low generation-probability sequences was observed among out-of-frame TCR alpha sequences shared between twins. Excess twin sharing in beta out-of-frame sequences was weaker because fewer shared sequences lowered the signal-to-noise ratio.

The sample consisted of memory (CD45RO+) T cells sorted from blood. The sample's cell subset or site, from its label and the paper: CD45RO+ enriched T cells. The rearranged chain carries TRBV20-1 and TRBJ2-1; TRBD2 is possibly the D segment (6 matching bases). The TCR was taken from a woman under 30 in good health. In nucleotides, the sequence is TGCAGTGCTAGAGATTTGCGGGGCCGCTCCTACAATGAGCAGTTCTTC. Its product reads: CSARDLRGRSYNEQFF.